The clone carrying this TCR beta chain was detected a few times. The V gene lost 5 bases and the J gene lost 5 bases, with 10 bases spanning the gap. The V gene's germline CDR1 is SNHLY and CDR2 FYNNEI. The CDR3 loop spans 13 amino acids. Resections obtained during corrective heart surgery supplied the thymus tissue. Infants, healthy and Finnish, who were having corrective surgery for congenital heart defects served as donors. These data belong to a study of human thymus T cells. Assay used: immunoSEQ multiplex PCR; TCRdb lists only in-frame clones, some missing. The table has some 120,000 clones, approximately 96% seen once; the top ten hold 0.02% to 0.03%.

The source of this sequence is a boy younger than two with a congenital heart defect but otherwise immunologically healthy. This chain uses TRBV2 with TRBJ1-5; D uncertain. The sequenced sample consisted of thymus tissue. DNA of the CDR3: TGTGCCAGCAGTTGGTCACGTCATCAGCCCCAGCATTTT. This sequence encodes CASSWSRHQPQHF.